Below are 8 T cell receptor beta chains sequenced from a single sample in a study of naive and memory T cell subsets. Study-wide points: Possibly reflecting memory cells re-expressing CD45RA, a few larger clonotypes occurred in naive repertoires, especially CD8.

Both TRBC1 and TRBC2 were covered by a beta constant-region primer of two equimolar oligonucleotides. Ligated cDNA was amplified by four rounds of PCR with nested alpha and beta constant-region primers and SP2. TCRdb passed the UMI-ligation and nested PCR reads through MiXCR, listing each CDR3 protein once. The repertoire consists of 140,000 to 150,000 distinct CDR3 sequences, with 20% to 25% occurring once and the leading ten covering roughly 0.1%. No antigen has been assigned to these receptors. Input material: naive CD4+ T cells from blood. The origin of the receptors is a human donor in good health.

This clonotype was found a few times. The chain is built from TRBV28 and TRBJ1-2; maybe TRBD1 (5 bases). Per germline, CDR1 MDHEN and CDR2 SYDVKM. This CDR3 is built from 14 residues. Trimming stripped 6 bases from V and 0 bases from J, with 11 bases between. DNA of the CDR3: TGTGCCAGCAGCCGGGACGGCGCTAACTATGGCTACACCTTC. Protein: CASSRDGANYGYTF.

The genes are TRBV5-1 and TRBJ1-1, with D possibly TRBD1 on 6 matching bases. The CDR3 is 17 amino acids. Germline CDR1 SGHRS, CDR2 YFSETQ. With 4 bases removed from V and 3 bases from J, the gap between germline ends came to 22 bases. The CDR3 here is CASSPTTRQAPYTEAFF. The DNA for the CDR3 is TGCGCCAGCAGCCCGACGACCCGACAGGCTCCATACACTGAAGCTTTCTTT.

This clonotype came up a few times. The gene calls are TRBV6-6 and TRBJ1-2; no clear D. CDR3 length equals 13 residues. Germline V CDR1 and CDR2: MNHNY, SVGAGI (reference sequence). Trimming removed 2 bases from V and 0 bases from J, with 4 bases in between. In DNA, the CDR3 is TGTGCCAGCAGTTACGCTGCTAACTATGGCTACACCTTC. This encodes CASSYAANYGYTF.

The chain uses TRBV7-2 and TRBJ1-4, with D perhaps TRBD1 (6 bases). The CDR3 runs 15 residues. Between the trimmed V and J ends, which lost 5 bases and 4 bases, there was a span of 14 bases. Germline V gives CDR1 SGHTA, CDR2 FQGNSA. CDR3 coding DNA: TGTGCCAGCAGCCCCCCAGGGGCCCTTAATGAAAAACTGTTTTTT. Protein: CASSPPGALNEKLFF.

The V gene is TRBV5-1, the J gene TRBJ2-7, with TRBD1 matching 7 bases. Germline trimming cut 4 bases from V and 2 bases from J; bases unmatched to any gene: 9. CDR1 is SGHRS, CDR2 YFSETQ, per germline. CDR3 size: 15 residues. This CDR3 reads CASSPPGTEPYEQYF. CDR3 sequence (DNA): TGCGCCAGCAGCCCGCCCGGGACAGAGCCCTACGAGCAGTACTTC.

This clonotype came up a few times. This chain joins TRBV29-1 and TRBJ2-7; D remains unclear. In germline, CDR1 is SQVTM, CDR2 ANQGSEA. Trimming pared 6 bases from V and 2 bases from J, leaving 11 bases between. This CDR3 spans 12 amino acids. This chain's CDR3 is CSVTDGTYEQYF. CDR3 DNA sequence: TGCAGCGTCACGGACGGAACCTACGAGCAGTACTTC.

This clonotype was recorded at least ten times. This chain uses TRBV29-1 with TRBJ2-1, with 8 bases aligning to TRBD2. Germline V gives CDR1 SQVTM, CDR2 ANQGSEA. CDR3 length: 16 amino acids. The V and J ends lost 1 base and 5 bases, in that order; junction bases with no gene match: 10. This CDR3 is CSVEGGGREANNEQFF. As DNA, the CDR3 is TGCAGCGTTGAAGGAGGGGGGCGGGAGGCTAACAATGAGCAGTTCTTC.

The chain links TRBV20-1 to TRBJ2-3; TRBD2 matches 12 bases. Germline V gene lookup returns CDR1 DFQATT and CDR2 SNEGSKA (reference sequence). This CDR3 has 14 residues. V lost 2 bases and J lost 3; bases outside the gene matches: 0. CDR3 in amino acids: CSARLAGGTDTQYF. The DNA of the CDR3 is TGCAGTGCTAGACTAGCGGGAGGGACAGATACGCAGTATTTT.